The 20 T cell receptor beta chains given below trace back to one sample, sequenced in a study of blood T cells in healthy people across ages. Then a second PCR, running roughly 7 to 11 cycles, was carried out with a sample-barcoded 5' primer and a J-beta primer mix. TCRdb processed the 5' RACE reads anew with MiXCR; each CDR3 protein has one entry. The sample shows 850,000 to 950,000 distinct CDR3 sequences, less than 35% of them seen only once. Sequencing was performed on blood. The receptors were gathered from a woman of 80 years or more in good health.

The chain joins TRBV20-1 to TRBJ2-1; 14 bases are a match to TRBD2. There are 16 residues in the CDR3. The germline V gene encodes CDR1 DFQATT and CDR2 SNEGSKA (reference sequence). With V trimmed by 8 bases and J by 0 bases, 6 bases remained unmatched. Written as DNA, the CDR3 is TGCAGTAGGACTAGCGGGAGGTCAAGCTCCTACAATGAGCAGTTCTTC. It encodes CSRTSGRSSSYNEQFF.

In this sample, this clonotype turned up a few times. The V and J genes are TRBV20-1 and TRBJ1-5; a weak D match, TRBD1 (6 bases). The CDR3 is 13 residues long. Trimming took off 3 bases at V and 2 bases at J, with 8 bases between the two ends. The germline gives CDR1 DFQATT, CDR2 SNEGSKA (reference sequence). The CDR3 loop is CSARDSGNQPQHF. DNA for the CDR3: TGCAGTGCTAGGGACAGCGGCAATCAGCCCCAGCATTTT.

Many counts were recorded for this clonotype. The chain uses TRBV20-1 and TRBJ1-6; D is perhaps TRBD1 (5 bases). The ends were cut back, 3 bases at V and 7 bases at J, with 10 bases in the middle. Germline V gene lookup returns CDR1 DFQATT and CDR2 SNEGSKA (reference sequence). This CDR3 comprises 13 residues. The CDR3 protein is CSASGQGNSPLHF. The DNA of the CDR3 is TGCAGTGCTAGTGGGCAGGGAAATTCACCCCTCCACTTT.

Only a few counts were recorded for this clonotype. V usage is TRBV10-3 and J usage is TRBJ2-5; D could derive from TRBD1 or TRBD2 (6 bases each). Germline CDR1 reads ENHRY; CDR2 reads SYGVKD. The ends were cut back, 4 bases at V and 5 bases at J, with 11 bases in the middle. CDR3 length: 13 amino acids. The CDR3 coding sequence is TGTGCCATCAGTGTGGGGGGCGCTGAGACCCAGTACTTC. This gives the protein CAISVGGAETQYF.

Details on this clonotype: An end of the junction differs from the germline gene, which may be a read error. The rearrangement uses TRBV5-1 and TRBJ1-2, with 12 bases lining up with TRBD1. The length of the CDR3 is 14 residues. CDR1 is SGHRS, CDR2 YFSETQ, per germline. The CDR3 region is CASRSGQGASGHTF. CDR3 sequence (DNA): TGCGCCAGCAGATCGGGACAGGGGGCATCTGGCCACACCTTC.

A few counts support this clonotype. The junction shows a germline mismatch at one end, possibly a read error. The gene calls are TRBV5-1 and TRBJ2-2, with D perhaps TRBD2 (5 bases). This CDR3 is 16 amino acids long. Per the germline V gene, CDR1 is SGHRS and CDR2 is YFSETQ. The CDR3 nucleotides are TGCGCCCGCAGCGTAGAATATAGGGCGGGCACCGGGGAGCTGTTTTTT. As protein: CARSVEYRAGTGELFF. Supplemented by reference TRBV5-1 and TRBJ2-2, the full variable domain reads KAGVTQTPRYLIKTRGQQVTLSCSPISGHRSVSWYQQTPGQGLQFLFEYFSETQRNKGNFPGRFSGRQFSNSRSEMNVSTLELGDSALYLCARSVEYRAGTGELFFGEGSRLTVL.

This clonotype was detected only a few times. The V and J genes are TRBV4-2 and TRBJ1-5; D is uncertain. V lost 0 bases to trimming and J lost 5 bases, with 5 bases between them. The germline V gene has CDR1 LGHNA and CDR2 YNFKEQ. CDR3 size: 13 residues. CDR3 coding DNA: TGTGCCAGCAGCCAAGATTTCGATCAGCCCCAGCATTTT. Encoded protein: CASSQDFDQPQHF.

This clonotype appeared many times. The chain employs TRBV5-1 and TRBJ2-5; unclear D gene. Germline loops: CDR1 SGHRS, CDR2 YFSETQ. There are 15 residues in the CDR3. Trimming left V 0 bases short and J 1 base short, with 10 bases between. The CDR3 DNA follows: TGCGCCAGCAGCTTGGAGCCTACAGTCCAAGAGACCCAGTACTTC. Translation: CASSLEPTVQETQYF. Complete variable domain (other parts from reference TRBV5-1 and TRBJ2-5): KAGVTQTPRYLIKTRGQQVTLSCSPISGHRSVSWYQQTPGQGLQFLFEYFSETQRNKGNFPGRFSGRQFSNSRSEMNVSTLELGDSALYLCASSLEPTVQETQYFGPGTRLLVL.

This clonotype was seen only a few times. This rearrangement joins TRBV7-9 to TRBJ2-3, with TRBD2 matching 10 bases. Germline V gene data show CDR1 as SEHNR and CDR2 as FQNEAQ (reference sequence). V shed 3 bases, J shed 9 bases, and the junction held 12 bases outside the gene matches. CDR3 length: 16 residues. The CDR3 sequence is CASSFSGGPGRETQYF. The CDR3 nucleotides are TGTGCCAGCAGCTTTAGCGGGGGGCCTGGTAGGGAAACGCAGTATTTT.

Regarding this clonotype: With a much larger clone just one base away, this may be a read error. This CDR3 reads CTSSQDPGGRTNEQFF. The CDR3 DNA follows: TGTACCAGCAGCCAAGATCCCGGGGGGAGGACCAATGAGCAGTTCTTC. This chain connects TRBV4-2 to TRBJ2-1; TRBD2 aligns across 7 bases. The CDR3 extends over 16 amino acids. Germline V gene lookup returns CDR1 LGHNA and CDR2 YNFKEQ.

The rearrangement links TRBV27 to TRBJ2-5, with 8 bases aligning to TRBD1. This CDR3 region has 14 residues. V shed 5 bases and J 8 bases; nucleotides not matched to a gene: 10. Germline CDR1 reads MNHEY; CDR2 reads SMNVEV (reference sequence). This chain's CDR3 is CASSHQGARETQYF. The CDR3 nucleotides read TGTGCCAGCAGTCACCAGGGGGCGCGAGAAACCCAGTACTTC.

The chain couples TRBV7-2 to TRBJ2-3; 14 positions agree with TRBD2. Germline CDR1 reads SGHTA; CDR2 reads FQGNSA. The V segment lost 1 base and the J segment 14 bases; nucleotides outside the gene matches: 2. The CDR3 contains 13 residues. The CDR3 DNA sequence: TGTGCCAGCAGCTTAGAGGGACTAGCGGGGGTGTATTTT. Amino acid sequence: CASSLEGLAGVYF.

Many counts were recorded for this clonotype. The chain couples TRBV5-6 to TRBJ2-3; D gene ambiguous. V lost 0 bases and J 14 bases, leaving 22 bases between the germline ends. Germline V lookup: CDR1 SGHDT, CDR2 YYEEEE. This CDR3 contains 15 residues. The CDR3 region has the DNA TGTGCCAGCAGCTTGGACTCGGCCGCACAGATTTGGTTGTATTTT. Amino acids: CASSLDSAAQIWLYF.

With regard to this clonotype: One base away lies a much larger clone, so this may be a sequencing read error. This chain links TRBV9 with TRBJ2-1; D ambiguous. The CDR3 spans 12 residues. The germline CDR1 and CDR2 sequences are SGDLS and YYNGEE. Trimming removed 0 bases at V and 12 bases at J, with 10 bases between. In nucleotides, the CDR3 is TGTGCCAGCAGCGTAGAATTGAGTGGGCAGTTCTTC. Translation: CASSVELSGQFF.

The genes are TRBV7-9 and TRBJ1-4; D is ambiguous. V was shortened by 5 bases and J by 8 bases, with 15 bases between the two germline ends. The germline gives CDR1 SEHNR, CDR2 FQNEAQ (reference sequence). The CDR3 sequence is 14 residues long. The chain's CDR3 is CASSLTSPGEKLFF. DNA of the CDR3: TGTGCCAGCAGCCTTACTAGCCCCGGGGAAAAACTGTTTTTT.

The chain is built from TRBV6-2 or TRBV6-3 and TRBJ2-7; 8 bases align to TRBD2. The V gene end was trimmed by 4 bases and the J gene end by 3 bases; junction bases not matched to a gene: 14. Germline V gene sequence: CDR1 MNHEY, CDR2 SVGEGT. The CDR3 loop spans 17 amino acids. CDR3 in amino acids: CASSSDLVLAANYEQYF. The CDR3 bases are TGTGCCAGCAGTTCCGACCTAGTACTAGCGGCTAACTACGAGCAGTACTTC.

This clonotype was seen a few times. The rearrangement uses TRBV30 and TRBJ2-3; D tentatively reads TRBD1 or TRBD2 (5 bases each). The CDR3 runs 15 residues. With 0 bases removed from V and 0 bases from J, the gap between germline ends came to 10 bases. CDR1 is GTSNPN and CDR2 is SVGIG in the germline V gene (reference sequence). The DNA for the CDR3 is TGTGCCTGGAGTGTCGGGACCCTTAGCACAGATACGCAGTATTTT. Encoded protein: CAWSVGTLSTDTQYF.

In this sample, this clonotype turned up many times. This CDR3 is CASSPGPGEISPNYGYTF. Written as DNA, the CDR3 is TGTGCCAGCAGTCCCGGCCCGGGGGAAATCAGTCCCAACTATGGCTACACCTTC. The gene calls are TRBV27 and TRBJ1-2; maybe TRBD1 (5 bases). With 5 bases removed from V and 2 bases from J, the gap between germline ends came to 24 bases. CDR3 length: 18 residues. The germline CDR1 and CDR2 sequences are MNHEY and SMNVEV (reference sequence).

This chain uses TRBV20-1 with TRBJ2-5; no reliable D call. Germline CDR1 reads DFQATT; CDR2 reads SNEGSKA (reference sequence). The CDR3 is 15 amino acids. Between the trimmed V and J ends, which lost 0 bases and 1 base, there was a span of 12 bases. The CDR3, as DNA: TGCAGTGCTAGAGACCGGGCCTACCCCCAAGAGACCCAGTACTTC. This sequence encodes CSARDRAYPQETQYF.

This clonotype was seen just once. J is TRBJ1-5 and V is TRBV19; no firm D call. Germline loops: CDR1 LNHDA, CDR2 SQIVND (reference sequence). The V gene lost 6 bases and the J gene lost 4 bases, with 13 bases spanning the gap. The CDR3 sequence is 14 residues long. CDR3 nucleotides: TGTGCCAGTAGCCGGGAGGGTTGGAATCAGCCCCAGCATTTT. The encoded protein is CASSREGWNQPQHF.